This note documents a single T cell receptor (beta chain) sequence. Which antigen it targets is not known. No base-level quality is on record; no much larger clone is a single base apart. The data belong to a study of identifying expanded T cells in peripheral blood (dated by TCRdb to between 2018 and 2021). Broadly, across the study: Technical replicates were generated by sequencing separate aliquots of the same genomic DNA pool, with four replicates compared pairwise. Points the paper makes about the study in general: The authors expected biological variance in healthy repertoires might increase further over much longer intervals such as months to years. The binomial model flagged about 1.2 differentially abundant clones between technical replicates, compared with about 16.4 over around two weeks and 19 over approximately four weeks. In all healthy donors, the variance in clone template counts between samples taken 2 to 3 weeks apart rose significantly as total template count increased. The beta-binomial model significantly reduced the number of clones called differentially abundant and the false-positive rate across all healthy-donor time intervals.

During the collection period, no infections or other immune events were recorded for the healthy donors. Healthy-donor blood repertoires served as a training cohort to calibrate time-dependent variance in a beta-binomial model of T-cell clone differential abundance. The training cohort included 10 or so healthy donors, of whom 3 were female and 7 were male. An age range of roughly 29 to 64 years, with an average of roughly 40 years, was recorded for the donors. Whole blood, obtained from a commercial supplier, was collected from each healthy donor at three time points spaced roughly 14 days apart. Genomic DNA was extracted from unsorted whole blood for immunosequencing. Deletion took 3 bases off V and 2 bases off J, with a span of 10 bases between the germline ends. There are 14 amino acids in the CDR3, from cysteine to phenylalanine inclusive. The only DNA kept is the CDR3, 42 bases in frame from the first base. The germline V gene gives CDR1 as SGHRS and CDR2 as YFSETQ.

The immunoSEQ Assay, which relies on bias-controlled multiplex PCR amplification of genomic DNA, was used to profile TCRbeta CDR3 regions. On the study's bioinformatics: To quantify the absolute abundance of each unique TCRbeta CDR3 region, the sequences were collapsed and filtered. Differential abundance was tested with two models: a binomial (Fisher-equivalent) model and a beta-binomial model that adds time-dependent variance fitted from healthy donors. Clones with fewer than 5 combined templates were removed, and differential abundance was called for clones with a Benjamini-Hochberg FDR below 0.01. The form v = (b*log(k)+a)^2 was used to model beta-binomial variance as a function of total template count across the two samples. TCRdb carries this immuneACCESS record with in-frame sequences only. Its versions omit some clonotypes, under half of them owing to an unresolved V gene in the studies checked, with the rest unexplained. Clone size and V and J calls were adopted from that table, with D and trimming inferred from the DNA. The sample yields about 81,000 clones; 84% were counted once. About 20% of the sample belongs to the ten largest clones.

What was sequenced was blood. The clonotype originates from a person aged 18 to 70 in good health. The rearranged segments are TRBV5-1 and TRBJ2-3; a tentative D match to TRBD2 spans 6 bases. The CDR3 here reads CASSSGGVTDTQYF. The sequenced DNA is TGCGCCAGCAGCTCGGGCGGGGTCACAGATACGCAGTATTTT.